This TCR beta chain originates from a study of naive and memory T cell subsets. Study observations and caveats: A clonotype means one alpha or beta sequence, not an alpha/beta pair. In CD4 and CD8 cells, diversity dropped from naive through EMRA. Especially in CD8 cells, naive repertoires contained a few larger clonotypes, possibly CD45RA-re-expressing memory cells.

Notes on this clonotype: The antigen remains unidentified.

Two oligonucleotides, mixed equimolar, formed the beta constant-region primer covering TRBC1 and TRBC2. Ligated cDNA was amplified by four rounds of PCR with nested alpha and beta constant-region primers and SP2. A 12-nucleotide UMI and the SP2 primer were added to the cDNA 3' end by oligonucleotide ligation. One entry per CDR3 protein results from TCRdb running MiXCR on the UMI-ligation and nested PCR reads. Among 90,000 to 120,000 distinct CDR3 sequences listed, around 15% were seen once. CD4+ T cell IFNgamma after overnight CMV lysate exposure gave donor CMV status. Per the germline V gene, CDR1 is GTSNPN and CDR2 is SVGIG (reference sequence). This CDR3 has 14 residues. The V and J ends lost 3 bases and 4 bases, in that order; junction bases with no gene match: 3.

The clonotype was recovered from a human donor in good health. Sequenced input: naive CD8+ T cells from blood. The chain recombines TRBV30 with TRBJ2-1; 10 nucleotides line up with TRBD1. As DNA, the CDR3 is TGTGCCTGGAGATCGGGACAGGGGTACAATGAGCAGTTCTTC. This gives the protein CAWRSGQGYNEQFF.